This T cell receptor (beta chain) came from a study of T cells in Graves' hyperthyroidism and ophthalmopathy. TCR beta CDR3 sequences were amplified from RNA transcripts. The TCR CDR3 was amplified in a first-round RT-PCR using the HTBI primer set. TCRdb re-derived calls from the multiplex PCR reads in MiXCR, one entry per CDR3 protein. The sample yields about 360,000 distinct CDR3 sequences, approximately 13% seen once. The CDR3 loop spans 12 amino acids. Regarding this clonotype: The junction shows a germline mismatch at one end, possibly a read error.

The source of this sequence is a woman in her late teens or twenties with Graves' hyperthyroidism. The sequenced sample was blood. The genes are TRBV12-3 or TRBV12-4 and TRBJ2-2; D is undetermined. The CDR3: CASSLPTRELFF. As DNA, the CDR3 is TGTGCCAGCAGTTTACCCACCCGGGAGCTGTTTTTT.